Listed here are 25 T cell receptor beta chains from one sample, sequenced in a study of cytomegalovirus exposure and HLA in healthy donors. PCR primers comprised 60 Vbeta and 13 Jbeta primers. Libraries were prepared by immunoSEQ multiplex PCR; TCRdb keeps only in-frame clonotypes and omits some of them. The sample lists under 200,000 clones, about 81% seen once, with around 3% in the top ten. Sequenced input: PBMCs. These receptors originate from a woman between 45 and 60 years old in good health and CMV-seropositive.

The rearrangement uses TRBV19 and TRBJ2-1; 8 bases match TRBD2. Germline-derived CDR1 and CDR2 are LNHDA and SQIVND (reference sequence). The CDR3 runs to 15 residues. V lost 11 bases to trimming and J lost 0 bases; unmatched junction nucleotides: 9. In nucleotides, the CDR3 is TGTGCCGCAGGGCGGGGGGATCTCTCCTACAATGAGCAGTTCTTC. Residues: CAAGRGDLSYNEQFF.

This chain links TRBV5-1 with TRBJ1-2; D is possibly TRBD1 (6 bases). V lost 6 bases to trimming and J lost 3 bases, with 9 bases between them. Per the germline V gene, CDR1 is SGHRS and CDR2 is YFSETQ. This CDR3 contains 12 residues. The CDR3 sequence is CASTGQDYGYTF. DNA of the CDR3: TGCGCCAGCACGGGACAAGACTATGGCTACACCTTC.

This clone was counted a few times. This chain uses TRBV10-2 with TRBJ2-1, with D possibly matching TRBD1 (6 bases). CDR1 and CDR2 from the germline V gene are WSHSY and SAAADI. The CDR3 length is 14 residues. The V end lost 7 bases, the J end lost 8 bases, and 18 bases lay between the germline ends. In nucleotides, the CDR3 is TGCGCCAGCAAACAGGGTCAGGAGGCCCATGAGCAGTTCTTC. Translating gives CASKQGQEAHEQFF.

The rearrangement links TRBV5-1 to TRBJ2-7; 7 bases agree with TRBD1. With 7 bases clipped from V and 0 bases from J, the junction kept 1 base outside the gene matches. This CDR3 has 12 amino acids. Germline V gene data show CDR1 as SGHRS and CDR2 as YFSETQ. CDR3: CASRDSSYEQYF. The CDR3, as DNA: TGCGCCAGCCGGGACAGCTCCTACGAGCAGTACTTC.

J is TRBJ1-5 and V is TRBV2; maybe TRBD1 (6 bases). The V end was cut by 4 bases, the J end by 7 bases, with 14 bases between. The CDR3 consists of 14 residues. Germline CDR1 is SNHLY and CDR2 is FYNNEI. The DNA of the CDR3 is TGTGCCAGCAGTGGGTCTACAGGGCGCCAGCCCCAGCATTTT. This codes for CASSGSTGRQPQHF.

This chain joins TRBV11-2 and TRBJ2-7; D is ambiguous. The CDR3 runs to 13 residues. Germline V gene lookup returns CDR1 SGHAT and CDR2 FQNNGV. Trimming pared 4 bases from V and 3 bases from J, leaving 10 bases between. The CDR3 sequence is CASSYDTNYEQYF. As DNA, the CDR3 is TGTGCCAGCAGCTACGACACGAACTACGAGCAGTACTTC.

The rearrangement uses TRBV6-6 and TRBJ1-6; 9 nucleotides match TRBD1. V lost 5 bases to trimming and J lost 10 bases; unmatched junction nucleotides: 6. CDR1 is MNHNY, CDR2 SVGAGI, per germline (reference sequence). This CDR3 comprises 14 residues. CDR3 residues: CASSPGQGDSPLHF. The CDR3 DNA follows: TGTGCCAGCAGTCCGGGACAGGGAGACTCACCCCTCCACTTT.

The chain has TRBV5-4 and TRBJ1-1; unclear D gene. The germline V gene has CDR1 SGHNT and CDR2 YYREEE (reference sequence). The CDR3 runs 18 residues. V was cut by 3 bases and J by 1 base, with 22 bases left in between. The CDR3 is CASSSFGRSESSNTEAFF. The CDR3 bases are TGTGCCAGCAGCTCCTTTGGGAGGTCGGAGAGCTCGAACACTGAAGCTTTCTTT.

V is TRBV5-1 and J is TRBJ1-4, with TRBD1 matching 7 bases. The CDR3 consists of 15 residues. V shed 5 bases, J shed 4 bases, and the junction held 8 bases outside the gene matches. Germline CDR1 reads SGHRS; CDR2 reads YFSETQ. CDR3 coding DNA: TGCGCCAGCAGTCCTGGGACAGACAATAATGAAAAACTGTTTTTT. Translated: CASSPGTDNNEKLFF.

This clone was picked up a small number of times. The chain uses TRBV7-9 and TRBJ2-5; TRBD1 might be the D (5 bases). V was cut by 2 bases and J by 5 bases, with 15 bases left in between. Germline V gene lookup returns CDR1 SEHNR and CDR2 FQNEAQ (reference sequence). There are 15 residues in the CDR3. The CDR3: CASSLYYSGMETQYF. In DNA, the CDR3 is TGTGCCAGCAGCTTATATTATTCAGGGATGGAGACCCAGTACTTC. The complete variable domain, with remaining parts taken from reference TRBV7-9 and TRBJ2-5, reads DTGVSQNPRHKITKRGQNVTFRCDPISEHNRLYWYRQTLGQGPEFLTYFQNEAQLEKSRLLSDRFSAERPKGSFSTLEIQRTEQGDSAMYLCASSLYYSGMETQYFGPGTRLLVL.

The chain recombines TRBV6-5 with TRBJ2-5; 8 bases are shared with TRBD2. The length of the CDR3 is 15 residues. Germline CDR1 and CDR2: MNHEY and SVGAGI. V was clipped by 0 bases and J by 5 bases; unmatched bases: 5. The CDR3 nucleotides read TGTGCCAGCAGTTACTCGGGACTAGGGGGGGAGACCCAGTACTTC. Protein: CASSYSGLGGETQYF.

The chain carries TRBV10-2 and TRBJ1-5; D is ambiguous. This CDR3 spans 14 amino acids. Deletions cut 4 bases from V and 5 bases from J, with 12 bases between. CDR1 and CDR2 (germline): WSHSY, SAAADI. The chain's CDR3 is CASSVRNRDQPQHF. The CDR3, as DNA: TGCGCCAGCAGTGTAAGAAATCGGGATCAGCCCCAGCATTTT.

Only a few counts were recorded for this clone. The chain joins TRBV6-1 to TRBJ2-3, with a possible D match to TRBD2 (6 bases). V was cut by 2 bases and J by 5 bases, with 17 bases left in between. Looked up from germline, CDR1 is MNHNS and CDR2 is SASEGT. The CDR3 consists of 16 residues. In nucleotides, the CDR3 is TGTGCCAGCAGTGAACTCATCCGCGGGGTCATAGATACGCAGTATTTT. It is translated as CASSELIRGVIDTQYF.

This clone was seen only a few times. The chain couples TRBV29-1 to TRBJ2-7; 7 bases line up with TRBD1. Germline V lookup: CDR1 SQVTM, CDR2 ANQGSEA. The CDR3 is 16 amino acids. The J segment lost 0 bases and the V segment lost 1 base, leaving 9 bases of the junction unmatched. The CDR3: CSVEVGSGDSSYEQYF. CDR3 bases: TGCAGCGTTGAAGTCGGAAGTGGGGACAGCTCCTACGAGCAGTACTTC.

The chain couples TRBV5-1 to TRBJ1-4; no firm D call. The V and J ends lost 4 bases and 7 bases respectively, with 17 bases between them. The CDR3 length is 15 residues. Germline values: CDR1 SGHRS, CDR2 YFSETQ. As DNA, the CDR3 is TGCGCCAGCAGCGACCCCCAAAGCGCGGGTGAAAAACTGTTTTTT. It yields the protein CASSDPQSAGEKLFF.

The chain couples TRBV18 to TRBJ1-6; the match to TRBD1 covers 9 bases. The CDR3 spans 14 residues. Losses at the gene ends were 4 bases for V and 9 bases for J; bases not matched to a gene: 4. Germline CDR1 reads KGHSH; CDR2 reads LQKENI. CDR3 DNA: TGTGCCAGCTCACAGGGACAGGGCCTTTCACCCCTCCACTTT. Residues: CASSQGQGLSPLHF.

This sequence joins TRBV6-1 and TRBJ1-1; D unresolved. Germline V gene data show CDR1 as MNHNS and CDR2 as SASEGT. V was clipped by 6 bases and J by 1 base, with 9 bases between them. This CDR3 contains 13 residues. CDR3 bases: TGTGCCAGCAGGTTGACACCGAACACTGAAGCTTTCTTT. This encodes CASRLTPNTEAFF.

V is TRBV5-1 and J is TRBJ2-5; D is ambiguous. CDR3 length: 14 residues. Per the germline V gene, CDR1 is SGHRS and CDR2 is YFSETQ. The ends were cut back, 0 bases at V and 1 base at J, with 7 bases in the middle. CDR3 coding DNA: TGCGCCAGCAGCTTGGGACTTGTCCAAGAGACCCAGTACTTC. The encoded protein is CASSLGLVQETQYF.

The V gene is TRBV13, the J gene TRBJ2-5; 8 bases match TRBD1. V was pared by 5 bases and J by 7 bases, with 12 bases of the junction left unmatched. This CDR3 is built from 15 residues. Germline CDR1 and CDR2: PRHDT and FYEKMQ (reference sequence). DNA for the CDR3: TGTGCCAGCAGCCAGTCAGCGTCAGGGGGCTGGACCCAGTACTTC. This codes for CASSQSASGGWTQYF.

This clone turned up a few times. The chain carries TRBV6-5 and TRBJ2-1; D may be TRBD1 (6 bases). The CDR3 sequence is 14 residues long. The germline V and J ends were trimmed by 0 bases and 9 bases, with 12 bases remaining between them. Germline V gives CDR1 MNHEY, CDR2 SVGAGI. The CDR3 is CASSYSGQGSEQFF. In DNA form, the CDR3 reads TGTGCCAGCAGTTACTCGGGTCAGGGGAGTGAGCAGTTCTTC.

The V and J genes are TRBV19 and TRBJ2-2, with D maybe TRBD2 (6 bases). Trimming took 4 bases from V and 5 from J, leaving 20 bases between them. Germline CDR1 and CDR2: LNHDA and SQIVND (reference sequence). The CDR3 loop spans 17 amino acids. CDR3 region: CASSKDPRGAGTGELFF. DNA of the CDR3: TGTGCCAGTAGTAAGGATCCACGCGGGGCGGGAACCGGGGAGCTGTTTTTT.

A few counts support this clone. The chain has TRBV5-1 and TRBJ1-1, with 8 positions matching TRBD1. Looked up from germline, CDR1 is SGHRS and CDR2 is YFSETQ. Trimming took 5 bases from V and 1 from J; bases not matched to a gene: 1. The CDR3 is 13 residues long. Here the CDR3 DNA reads TGCGCCAGCAGAGACAGGGGGAACACTGAAGCTTTCTTT. Its protein product is CASRDRGNTEAFF.

This chain uses TRBV2 with TRBJ2-2; TRBD2 aligns across 8 bases. With 10 bases clipped from V and 5 bases from J, the junction kept 6 bases outside the gene matches. The germline CDR1 and CDR2 sequences are SNHLY and FYNNEI. The CDR3 contains 13 residues. CDR3 bases: TGTGCCAAGTCGGGGGGGCAGACCGGGGAGCTGTTTTTT. This translates into CAKSGGQTGELFF. The whole variable domain, filled in from reference TRBV2 and TRBJ2-2, reads EPEVTQTPSHQVTQMGQEVILRCVPISNHLYFYWYRQILGQKVEFLVSFYNNEISEKSEIFDDQFSVERPDGSNFTLKIRSTKLEDSAMYFCAKSGGQTGELFFGEGSRLTVL.

The rearrangement uses TRBV5-1 and TRBJ2-3, with 8 bases identical to TRBD2. Germline assignment: CDR1 SGHRS and CDR2 YFSETQ. The CDR3 runs 13 residues. V lost 5 bases, J lost 6 bases, and 5 bases stayed unmatched. This CDR3 is CASRAGVGDTQYF. The CDR3, as DNA: TGCGCCAGCAGAGCGGGGGTGGGGGATACGCAGTATTTT.

The rearrangement uses TRBV5-4 and TRBJ1-1, with 7 positions matching TRBD1. This CDR3 is built from 14 residues. Per germline, CDR1 SGHNT and CDR2 YYREEE (reference sequence). V lost 0 bases to trimming and J lost 5 bases; unmatched junction nucleotides: 4. CDR3 nucleotide sequence: TGTGCCAGCAGCTTGGACAGGGGAAGGACTGAAGCTTTCTTT. Amino acid sequence: CASSLDRGRTEAFF.